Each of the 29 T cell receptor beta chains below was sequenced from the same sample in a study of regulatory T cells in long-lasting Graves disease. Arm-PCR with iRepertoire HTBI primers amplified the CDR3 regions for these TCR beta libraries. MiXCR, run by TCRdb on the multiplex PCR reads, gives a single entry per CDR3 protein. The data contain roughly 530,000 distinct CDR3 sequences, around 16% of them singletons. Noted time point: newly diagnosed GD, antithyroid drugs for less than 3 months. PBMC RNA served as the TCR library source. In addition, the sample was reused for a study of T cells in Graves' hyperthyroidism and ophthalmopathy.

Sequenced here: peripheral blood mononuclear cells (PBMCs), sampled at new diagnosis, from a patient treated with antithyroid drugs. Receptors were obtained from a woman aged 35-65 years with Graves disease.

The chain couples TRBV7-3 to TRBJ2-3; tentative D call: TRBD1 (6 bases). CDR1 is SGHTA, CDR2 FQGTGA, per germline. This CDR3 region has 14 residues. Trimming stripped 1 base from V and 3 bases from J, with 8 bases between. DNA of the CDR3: TGTGCCAGCAGCTTAAACAGGGTGACAGATACGCAGTATTTT. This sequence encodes CASSLNRVTDTQYF.

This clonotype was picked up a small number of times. Here the CDR3 DNA reads TGCGCCAGCTCCAGTGAAGGCTACGAGCAGTACTTC. Its translation: CASSSEGYEQYF. This chain links TRBV5-1 with TRBJ2-7; D uncertain. The V end lost 7 bases, the J end lost 3 bases, and 11 bases lay between the germline ends. The CDR3 sequence is 12 residues long. Germline V gene sequence: CDR1 SGHRS, CDR2 YFSETQ.

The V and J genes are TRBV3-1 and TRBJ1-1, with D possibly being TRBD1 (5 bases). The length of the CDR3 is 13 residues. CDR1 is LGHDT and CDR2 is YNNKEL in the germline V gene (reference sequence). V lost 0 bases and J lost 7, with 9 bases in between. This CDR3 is CASSQDQGGEAFF. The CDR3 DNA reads TGTGCCAGCAGCCAAGATCAGGGTGGTGAAGCTTTCTTT. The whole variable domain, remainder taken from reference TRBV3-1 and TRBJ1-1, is DTAVSQTPKYLVTQMGNDKSIKCEQNLGHDTMYWYKQDSKKFLKIMFSYNNKELIINETVPNRFSPKSPDKAHLNLHINSLELGDSAVYFCASSQDQGGEAFFGQGTRLTVV.

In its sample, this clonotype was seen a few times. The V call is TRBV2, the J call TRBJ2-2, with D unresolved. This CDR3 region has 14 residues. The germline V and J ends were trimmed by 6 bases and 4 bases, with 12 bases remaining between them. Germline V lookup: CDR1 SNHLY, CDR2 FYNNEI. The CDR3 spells CASSPLKVTGELFF. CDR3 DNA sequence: TGTGCCAGCAGCCCCTTGAAGGTCACCGGGGAGCTGTTTTTT.

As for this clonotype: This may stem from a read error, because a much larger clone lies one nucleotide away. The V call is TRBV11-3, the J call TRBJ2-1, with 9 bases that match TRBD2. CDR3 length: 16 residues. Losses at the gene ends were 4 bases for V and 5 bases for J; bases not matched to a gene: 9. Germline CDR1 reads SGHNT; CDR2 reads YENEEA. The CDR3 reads CASSSLAGGNHNEQFF. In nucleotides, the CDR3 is TGTGCCAGCAGCTCTCTGGCGGGGGGGAATCACAATGAGCAGTTCTTC.

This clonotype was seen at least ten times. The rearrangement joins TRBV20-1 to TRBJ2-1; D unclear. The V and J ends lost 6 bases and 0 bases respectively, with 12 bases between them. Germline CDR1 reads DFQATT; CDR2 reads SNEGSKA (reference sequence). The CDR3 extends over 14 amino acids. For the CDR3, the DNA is TGCAGTGCCGGCCCGCTTGGCTCCTACAATGAGCAGTTCTTC. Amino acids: CSAGPLGSYNEQFF.

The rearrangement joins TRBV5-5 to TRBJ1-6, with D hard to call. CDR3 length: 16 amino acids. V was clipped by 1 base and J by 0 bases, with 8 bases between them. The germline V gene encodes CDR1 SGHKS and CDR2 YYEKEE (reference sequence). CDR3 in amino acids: CASSLRGISYNSPLHF. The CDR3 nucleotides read TGTGCCAGCAGCTTGCGTGGTATCTCCTATAATTCACCCCTCCACTTT.

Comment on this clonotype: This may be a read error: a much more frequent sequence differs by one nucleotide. CDR3 loop: CARARNGGREKLFF. The CDR3 coding sequence is TGTGCCCGGGCCCGCAACGGAGGGAGGGAAAAACTGTTTTTT. The chain employs TRBV30 and TRBJ1-4; D unclear. Germline V lookup: CDR1 GTSNPN, CDR2 SVGIG (reference sequence). This CDR3 region has 14 residues. V was trimmed by 8 bases and J by 8 bases, leaving 21 bases between them.

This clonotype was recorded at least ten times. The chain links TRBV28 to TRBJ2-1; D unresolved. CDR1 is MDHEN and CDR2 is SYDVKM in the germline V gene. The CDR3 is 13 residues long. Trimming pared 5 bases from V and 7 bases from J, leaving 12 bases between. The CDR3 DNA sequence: TGTGCCAGCAGTCCGCAAACGAGTAATGAGCAGTTCTTC. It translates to CASSPQTSNEQFF.

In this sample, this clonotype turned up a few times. CDR3 DNA: TGCGCCAGCAGATTGTCCCAGGGCTATCCTCGAGAGTTCTTC. It encodes CASRLSQGYPREFF. The chain joins TRBV5-1 to TRBJ2-1, with D maybe TRBD1 (5 bases). Germline loops: CDR1 SGHRS, CDR2 YFSETQ. V was pared by 5 bases and J by 14 bases, with 23 bases between. The CDR3 has 14 amino acids.

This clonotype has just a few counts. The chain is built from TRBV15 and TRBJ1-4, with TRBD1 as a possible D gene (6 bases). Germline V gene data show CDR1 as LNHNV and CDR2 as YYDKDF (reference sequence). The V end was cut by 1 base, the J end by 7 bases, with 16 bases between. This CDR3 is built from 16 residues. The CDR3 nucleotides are TGTGCCACCAGCAGAGCCGGGACCCCCAGGGGTGAAAAACTGTTTTTT. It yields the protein CATSRAGTPRGEKLFF. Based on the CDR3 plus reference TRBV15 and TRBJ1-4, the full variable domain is DAMVIQNPRYQVTQFGKPVTLSCSQTLNHNVMYWYQQKSSQAPKLLFHYYDKDFNNEADTPDNFQSRRPNTSFCFLDIRSPGLGDTAMYLCATSRAGTPRGEKLFFGSGTQLSVL.

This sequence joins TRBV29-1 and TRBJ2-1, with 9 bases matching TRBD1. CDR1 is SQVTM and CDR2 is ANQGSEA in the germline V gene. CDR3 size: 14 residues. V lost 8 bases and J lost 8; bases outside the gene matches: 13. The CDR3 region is CSLFGGQGWDEQFF. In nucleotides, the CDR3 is TGCAGCCTTTTCGGGGGACAGGGCTGGGATGAGCAGTTCTTC.

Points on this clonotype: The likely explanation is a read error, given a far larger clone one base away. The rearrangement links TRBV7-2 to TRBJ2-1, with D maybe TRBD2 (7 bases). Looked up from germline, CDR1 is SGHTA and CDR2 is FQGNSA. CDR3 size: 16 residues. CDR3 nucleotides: TGTGCCGGCAGCCCGCGGGGGCTCAGCTCCTACAATGAGCAGTTCTTC. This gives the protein CAGSPRGLSSYNEQFF.

CDR3 nucleotides: TGTGCTAGTGGTTTCCTCTCAGCGGGGGGTCACAATGAGCAGTTCTTC. This sequence encodes CASGFLSAGGHNEQFF. V and J are TRBV12-5 and TRBJ2-1, with 9 bases lining up with TRBD2. Germline lookup yields CDR1 LGHNT and CDR2 FRNRAP. V lost 3 bases to trimming and J lost 5 bases; unmatched junction nucleotides: 8. The CDR3 extends over 16 amino acids. Full variable domain (remainder filled in from reference TRBV12-5 and TRBJ2-1): DARVTQTPRHKVTEMGQEVTMRCQPILGHNTVFWYRQTMMQGLELLAYFRNRAPLDDSGMPKDRFSAEMPDATLATLKIQPSEPRDSAVYFCASGFLSAGGHNEQFFGPGTRLTVL.

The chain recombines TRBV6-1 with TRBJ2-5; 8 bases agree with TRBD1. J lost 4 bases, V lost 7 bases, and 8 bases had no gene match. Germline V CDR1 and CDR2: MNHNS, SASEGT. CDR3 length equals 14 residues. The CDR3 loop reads CASIPPGTGETQYF. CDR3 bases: TGTGCCAGCATTCCCCCCGGGACAGGAGAGACCCAGTACTTC.

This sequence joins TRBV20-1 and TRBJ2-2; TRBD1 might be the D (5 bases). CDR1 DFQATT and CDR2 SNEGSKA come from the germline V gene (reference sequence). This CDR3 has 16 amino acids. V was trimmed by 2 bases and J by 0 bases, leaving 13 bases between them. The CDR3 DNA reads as TGCAGTGCTAGAAGGGGCCCAGCTACGAACACCGGGGAGCTGTTTTTT. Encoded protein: CSARRGPATNTGELFF.

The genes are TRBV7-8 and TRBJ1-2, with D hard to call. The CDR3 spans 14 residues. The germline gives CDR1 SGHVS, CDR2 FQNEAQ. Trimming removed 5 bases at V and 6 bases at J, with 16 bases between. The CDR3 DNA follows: TGTGCCAGCAGCCAGCTTGGAGGGTTTCATGGCTACACCTTC. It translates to CASSQLGGFHGYTF.

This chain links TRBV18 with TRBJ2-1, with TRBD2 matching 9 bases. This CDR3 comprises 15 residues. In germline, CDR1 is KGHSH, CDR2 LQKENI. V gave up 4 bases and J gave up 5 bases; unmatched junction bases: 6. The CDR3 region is CASSRSASGDNEQFF. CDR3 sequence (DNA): TGTGCCAGCTCACGATCGGCTAGCGGGGACAATGAGCAGTTCTTC.

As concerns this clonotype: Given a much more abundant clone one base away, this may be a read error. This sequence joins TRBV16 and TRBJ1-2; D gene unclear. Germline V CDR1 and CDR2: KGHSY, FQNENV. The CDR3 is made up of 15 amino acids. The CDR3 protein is CASTQSFLDNYGYTF. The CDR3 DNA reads TGTGCCAGCACCCAATCCTTTCTTGATAACTATGGCTACACCTTC.

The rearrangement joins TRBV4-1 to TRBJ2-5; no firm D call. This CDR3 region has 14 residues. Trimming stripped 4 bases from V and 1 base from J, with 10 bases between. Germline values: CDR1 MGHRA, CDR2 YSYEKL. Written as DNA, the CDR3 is TGCGCCAGCAGCCTTGGAGTCCTCCAAGAGACCCAGTACTTC. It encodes CASSLGVLQETQYF.

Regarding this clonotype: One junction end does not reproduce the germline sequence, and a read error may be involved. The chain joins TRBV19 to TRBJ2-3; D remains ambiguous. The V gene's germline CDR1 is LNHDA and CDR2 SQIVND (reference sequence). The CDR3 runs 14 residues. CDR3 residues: CTSRPASSTDTQYF. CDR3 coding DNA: TGTACCAGTAGGCCTGCGTCCTCCACAGATACGCAGTATTTT.

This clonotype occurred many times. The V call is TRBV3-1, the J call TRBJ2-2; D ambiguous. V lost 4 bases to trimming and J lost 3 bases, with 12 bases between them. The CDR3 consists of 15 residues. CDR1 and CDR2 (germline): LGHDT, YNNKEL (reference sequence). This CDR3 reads CASSLGPQDTGELFF. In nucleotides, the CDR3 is TGTGCCAGCAGCCTGGGTCCCCAGGACACCGGGGAGCTGTTTTTT. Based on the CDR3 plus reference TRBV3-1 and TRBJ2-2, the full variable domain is DTAVSQTPKYLVTQMGNDKSIKCEQNLGHDTMYWYKQDSKKFLKIMFSYNNKELIINETVPNRFSPKSPDKAHLNLHINSLELGDSAVYFCASSLGPQDTGELFFGEGSRLTVL.

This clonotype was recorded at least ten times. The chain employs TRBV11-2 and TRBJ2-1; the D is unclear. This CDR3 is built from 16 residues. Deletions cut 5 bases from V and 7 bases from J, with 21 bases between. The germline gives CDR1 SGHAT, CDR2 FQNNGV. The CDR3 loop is CASSLPEFRTENEQFF. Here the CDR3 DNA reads TGTGCCAGCAGCCTTCCTGAGTTCAGGACGGAAAATGAGCAGTTCTTC.

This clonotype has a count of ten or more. Here the CDR3 reads CASSLAGDFLYNEQFF. The DNA of the CDR3 is TGTGCCAGCAGTCTCGCGGGGGACTTCCTCTACAATGAGCAGTTCTTC. The rearrangement links TRBV12-3 or TRBV12-4 to TRBJ2-1; 7 nucleotides align to TRBD2. J lost 3 bases, V lost 5 bases, and 10 bases had no gene match. The CDR3 contains 16 residues.

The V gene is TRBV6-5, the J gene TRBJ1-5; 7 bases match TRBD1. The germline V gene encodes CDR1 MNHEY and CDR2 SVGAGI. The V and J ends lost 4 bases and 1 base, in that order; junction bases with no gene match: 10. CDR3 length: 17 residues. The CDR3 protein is CASSFTGAPGSNQPQHF. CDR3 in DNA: TGTGCCAGCAGTTTCACAGGGGCCCCGGGGAGCAATCAGCCCCAGCATTTT.

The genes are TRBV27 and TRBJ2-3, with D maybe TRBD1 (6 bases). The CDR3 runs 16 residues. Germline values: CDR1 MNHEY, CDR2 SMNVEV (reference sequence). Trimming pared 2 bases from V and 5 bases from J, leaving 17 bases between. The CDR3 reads CASSLQPRQVGDTQYF. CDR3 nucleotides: TGTGCCAGCAGTTTACAGCCCCGACAGGTCGGAGATACGCAGTATTTT.

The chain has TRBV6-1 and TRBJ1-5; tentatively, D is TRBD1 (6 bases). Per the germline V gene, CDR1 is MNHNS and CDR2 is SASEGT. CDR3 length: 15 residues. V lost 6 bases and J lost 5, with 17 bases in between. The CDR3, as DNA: TGTGCCAGCAGGTCATACGGGACAAGAGATCAGCCCCAGCATTTT. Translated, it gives CASRSYGTRDQPQHF.

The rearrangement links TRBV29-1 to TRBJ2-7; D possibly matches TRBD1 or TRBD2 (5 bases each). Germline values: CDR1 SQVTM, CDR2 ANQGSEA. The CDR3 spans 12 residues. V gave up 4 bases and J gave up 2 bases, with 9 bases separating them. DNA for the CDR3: TGCAGCGTTGCGAGGGGACCCTACGAGCAGTACTTC. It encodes CSVARGPYEQYF.

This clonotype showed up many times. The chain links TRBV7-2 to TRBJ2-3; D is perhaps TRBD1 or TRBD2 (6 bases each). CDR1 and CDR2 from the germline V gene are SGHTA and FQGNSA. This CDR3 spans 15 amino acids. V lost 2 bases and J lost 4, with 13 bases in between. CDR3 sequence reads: CASSLTGGGADTQYF. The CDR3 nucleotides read TGTGCCAGCAGCTTAACCGGGGGCGGAGCAGATACGCAGTATTTT. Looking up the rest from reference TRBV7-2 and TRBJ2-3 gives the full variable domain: GAGVSQSPSNKVTEKGKDVELRCDPISGHTALYWYRQSLGQGLEFLIYFQGNSAPDKSGLPSDRFSAERTGGSVSTLTIQRTQQEDSAVYLCASSLTGGGADTQYFGPGTRLTVL.